This T cell receptor (beta chain) appears in the sequencing data of a study of OX40 agonist ivuxolimab in advanced cancers. General notes on the study: Ivuxolimab was an agonistic, fully human IgG2 monoclonal antibody directed against OX40 (CD134), a costimulatory receptor. Intravenous ivuxolimab was administered to patients every 2 weeks at six dose levels: 0.01, 0.1, 0.3, 1.5, 3 and 10 mg/kg. Of the 50 to 55 dose-escalation patients, hepatocellular carcinoma was present in approximately 20, melanoma in roughly 15, renal cell carcinoma in 9 and head and neck cancer in 9. In the dose-escalation cohort, 82.7% of patients were male, and the mean age was approximately 55 years, with a range of roughly 23 to 85. Patients were allowed to have had prior anti-PD-1, anti-PD-L1 or anti-CTLA-4 therapy, and 40% of the dose-escalation patients had previously received checkpoint inhibitors. Partial responses occurred in three dose-escalation patients, of whom one had hepatocellular carcinoma and two had cutaneous melanoma. Peripheral TCRbeta sequencing was intended to test whether TCR sequence diversity was altered and clonal T-cell expansion was caused by ivuxolimab. The paper covers the monotherapy dose-escalation part of the phase I ivuxolimab trial, which included N ≈ 57 patients. General study outcomes and caveats: Which antigens the clonally expanded peripheral T cells were specific for was not determined. After ivuxolimab, more expanded clones were found on average in CD8+ T cells than in CD4+ T cells. At doses of 0.1 to 3.0 mg/kg, clonal expansion of both CD4+ and CD8+ T cells in blood was seen between baseline and week 6. In the 0.1-3.0 mg/kg groups, partial responders had among the lowest normalized peripheral clonal expansion, particularly in CD8+ T cells. Low levels of normalized T-cell clonal expansion were also seen in some patients who did not respond.

Genomic DNA was extracted from sorted cells for sequencing of the TCRbeta CDR3 region. TCRbeta CDR3 regions were sequenced using the immunoSEQ Assay. What TCRdb holds here is the immuneACCESS table cut down to in-frame rearrangements. Part of the clones is not present; checked against another copy, under half of the missing clones reflect an unresolved V gene, and the others are unexplained. Here the sample has roughly 100,000 clones; roughly 84% occur a single time. The ten largest clones capture around 4% of the sample. As to this clone: The antigen it recognizes is unknown. There are no base qualities to consult, and no much larger clone falls within one base.

V and J are trimmed by 4 bases and 0 bases, and the gene matches miss 7 bases of the junction. The germline V gene (reference sequence) gives CDR1 as MNHEY and CDR2 as SMNVEV. From cysteine to phenylalanine, the CDR3 is 16 amino acids long. Only the CDR3 part of the read is kept: 48 bases, read in frame from the first base. The trial excluded patients who had a history of autoimmune disease or were on systemic immunosuppression. Peripheral blood for TCR sequencing was collected from all dose cohorts at baseline, on cycle 4 day 1, and on cycle 7 day 1. The samples were drawn from a first-in-human, open-label, multicenter phase I dose-escalation trial of ivuxolimab. The trial enrolled adults with locally advanced or metastatic head and neck squamous cell, hepatocellular, melanoma or renal cell carcinoma. Before TCR sequencing, CD4+ T cells and CD8+ T cells from peripheral blood were sorted into separate populations.

The rearrangement joined TRBV27 to TRBJ1-2; 8 junctional bases match TRBD1. The sequence was collected from an adult with an advanced solid tumor such as melanoma, head and neck, liver or kidney cancer. Sample: CD4+ or CD8+ T cells sorted from blood, taken in a trial of the OX40 agonist ivuxolimab. The base sequence is TGTGCCAGCAGTTCCAGGGGGCTCCTTACTAACTATGGCTACACCTTC. It encodes CASSSRGLLTNYGYTF.